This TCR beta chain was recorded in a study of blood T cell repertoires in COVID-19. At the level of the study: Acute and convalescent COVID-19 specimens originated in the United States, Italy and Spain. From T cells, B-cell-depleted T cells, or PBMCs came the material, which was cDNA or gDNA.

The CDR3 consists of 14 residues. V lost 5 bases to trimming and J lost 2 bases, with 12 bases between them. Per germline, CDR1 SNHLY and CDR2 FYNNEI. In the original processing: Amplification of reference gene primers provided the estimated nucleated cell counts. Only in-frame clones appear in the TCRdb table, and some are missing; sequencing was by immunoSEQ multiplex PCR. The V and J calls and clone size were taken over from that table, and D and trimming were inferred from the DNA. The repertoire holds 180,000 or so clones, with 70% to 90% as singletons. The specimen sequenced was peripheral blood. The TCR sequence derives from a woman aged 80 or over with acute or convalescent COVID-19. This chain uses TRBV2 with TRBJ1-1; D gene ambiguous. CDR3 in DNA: TGTGCCAGCAGTTCCCTTGGGAGTAACACTGAAGCTTTCTTT. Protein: CASSSLGSNTEAFF.